This T cell receptor (beta chain) derives from a study of early T cells in non-severe SARS-CoV-2 infection. This clonotype showed up many times. TCRdb reprocessed the 5' RACE reads with MiXCR, giving one entry per CDR3 protein. Of about 83,000 distinct CDR3 sequences in the sample, roughly an eighth were seen once. V lost 3 bases to trimming and J lost 4 bases, with 13 bases between them. This CDR3 region has 13 residues. The germline V gene encodes CDR1 DFQATT and CDR2 SNEGSKA (reference sequence). Specimen: whole blood. The rearrangement uses TRBV20-1 and TRBJ2-7, with D perhaps given as TRBD1 or TRBD2 (6 bases each). This sequence originates from an adult who was a healthcare worker with PCR-confirmed SARS-CoV-2 infection or an uninfected control (not recorded which). This CDR3 reads CSASLGGRYEQYF. CDR3 nucleotides: TGCAGTGCTAGTCTGGGGGGCAGGTACGAGCAGTACTTC.